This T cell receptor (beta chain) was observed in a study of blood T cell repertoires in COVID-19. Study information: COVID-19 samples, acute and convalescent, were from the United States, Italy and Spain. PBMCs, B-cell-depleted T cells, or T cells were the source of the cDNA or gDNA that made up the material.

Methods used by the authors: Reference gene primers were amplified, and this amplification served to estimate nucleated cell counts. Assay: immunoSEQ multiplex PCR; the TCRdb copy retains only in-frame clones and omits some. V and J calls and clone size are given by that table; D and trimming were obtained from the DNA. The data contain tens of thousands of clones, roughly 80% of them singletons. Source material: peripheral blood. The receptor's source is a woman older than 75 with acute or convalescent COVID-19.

The DNA for the CDR3 is TGTGCCAGCAGGACAGGGGGCGCGGTCGTCGGCTACACCTTC. Translated, it gives CASRTGGAVVGYTF. The gene calls are TRBV28 and TRBJ1-2; TRBD1 agrees at 10 bases. CDR1 MDHEN and CDR2 SYDVKM come from the germline V gene. V shed 6 bases, J shed 8 bases, and the junction held 9 bases outside the gene matches. There are 14 residues in the CDR3.